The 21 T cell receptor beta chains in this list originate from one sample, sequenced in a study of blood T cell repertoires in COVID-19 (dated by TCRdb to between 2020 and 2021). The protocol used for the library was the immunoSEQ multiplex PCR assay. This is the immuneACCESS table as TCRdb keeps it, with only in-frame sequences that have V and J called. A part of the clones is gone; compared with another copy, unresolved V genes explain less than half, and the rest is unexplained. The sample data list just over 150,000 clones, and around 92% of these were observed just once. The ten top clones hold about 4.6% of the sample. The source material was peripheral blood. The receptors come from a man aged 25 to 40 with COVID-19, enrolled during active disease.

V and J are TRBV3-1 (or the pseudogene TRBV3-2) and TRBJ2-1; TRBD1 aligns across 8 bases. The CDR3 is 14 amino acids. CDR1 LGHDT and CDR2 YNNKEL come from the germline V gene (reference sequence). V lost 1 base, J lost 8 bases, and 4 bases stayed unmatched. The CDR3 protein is CASSQGTGRDEQFF. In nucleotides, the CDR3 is TGTGCCAGCAGCCAAGGGACAGGGCGGGATGAGCAGTTCTTC.

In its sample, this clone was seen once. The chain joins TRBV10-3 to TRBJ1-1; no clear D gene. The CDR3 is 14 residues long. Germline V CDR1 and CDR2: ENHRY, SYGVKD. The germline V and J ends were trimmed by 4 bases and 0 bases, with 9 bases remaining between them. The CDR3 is CAISAEQLNTEAFF. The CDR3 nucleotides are TGTGCCATCAGTGCCGAACAGCTGAACACTGAAGCTTTCTTT.

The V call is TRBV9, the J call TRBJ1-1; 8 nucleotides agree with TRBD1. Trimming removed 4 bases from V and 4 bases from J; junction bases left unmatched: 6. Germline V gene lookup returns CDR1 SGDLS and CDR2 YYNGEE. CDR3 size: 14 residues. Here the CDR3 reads CASSSRDRGTEAFF. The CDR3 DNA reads TGTGCCAGCAGCTCGCGCGACAGGGGCACTGAAGCTTTCTTT.

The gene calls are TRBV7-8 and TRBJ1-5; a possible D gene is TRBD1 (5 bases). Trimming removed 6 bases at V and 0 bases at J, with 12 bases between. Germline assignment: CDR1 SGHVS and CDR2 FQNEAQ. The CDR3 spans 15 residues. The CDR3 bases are TGTGCCAGCAGTCCCCAGGGACTTAGCAATCAGCCCCAGCATTTT. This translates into CASSPQGLSNQPQHF.

CDR3 residues: CASSLRAGQETQYF. The CDR3 coding sequence is TGTGCCAGCAGCTTACGGGCGGGTCAAGAGACCCAGTACTTC. The rearrangement uses TRBV7-9 and TRBJ2-5; D might be TRBD2 (5 bases). Germline values: CDR1 SEHNR, CDR2 FQNEAQ (reference sequence). V was clipped by 2 bases and J by 2 bases, with 9 bases between them. The CDR3 covers 14 residues.

The CDR3 loop reads CASSLVGDGETQYF. The CDR3 DNA reads as TGTGCCAGCAGTTTAGTTGGTGACGGGGAGACCCAGTACTTC. The chain employs TRBV27 and TRBJ2-5; no clear D gene. Germline assignment: CDR1 MNHEY and CDR2 SMNVEV (reference sequence). V was trimmed by 2 bases and J by 5 bases, leaving 12 bases between them. CDR3 length equals 14 residues.

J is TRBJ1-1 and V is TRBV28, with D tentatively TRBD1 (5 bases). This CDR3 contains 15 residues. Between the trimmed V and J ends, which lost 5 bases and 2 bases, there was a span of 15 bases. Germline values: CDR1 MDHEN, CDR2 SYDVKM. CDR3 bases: TGTGCCAGCAGTGACCACGGGACTTCAAACACTGAAGCTTTCTTT. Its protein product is CASSDHGTSNTEAFF.

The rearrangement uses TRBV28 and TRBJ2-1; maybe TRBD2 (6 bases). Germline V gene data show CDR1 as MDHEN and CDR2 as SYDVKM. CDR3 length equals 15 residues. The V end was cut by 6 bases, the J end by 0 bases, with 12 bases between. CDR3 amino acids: CASSRDFSSYNEQFF. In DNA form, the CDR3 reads TGTGCCAGCAGCCGGGACTTTAGCTCCTACAATGAGCAGTTCTTC.

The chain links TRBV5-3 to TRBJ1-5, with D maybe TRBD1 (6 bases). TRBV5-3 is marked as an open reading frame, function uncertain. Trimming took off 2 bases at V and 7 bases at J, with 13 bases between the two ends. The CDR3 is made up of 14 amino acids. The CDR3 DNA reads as TGTGCCAGAAGCTTAGCGGGGGGACAACAGCCCCAGCATTTT. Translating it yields CARSLAGGQQPQHF.

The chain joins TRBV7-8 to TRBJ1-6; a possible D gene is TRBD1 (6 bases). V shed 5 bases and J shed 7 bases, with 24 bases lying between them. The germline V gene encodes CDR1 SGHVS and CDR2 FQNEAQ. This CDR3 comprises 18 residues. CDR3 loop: CASSPLRQGQNSNSPLHF. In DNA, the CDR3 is TGTGCCAGCAGCCCCCTCAGGCAGGGGCAGAATTCGAATTCACCCCTCCACTTT.

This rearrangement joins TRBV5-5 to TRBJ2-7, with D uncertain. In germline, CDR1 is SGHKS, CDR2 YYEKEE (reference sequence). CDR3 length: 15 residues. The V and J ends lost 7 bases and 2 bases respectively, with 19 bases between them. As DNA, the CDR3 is TGTGCCAGCCACCCACAGCAGGCCTTACCCTACGAGCAGTACTTC. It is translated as CASHPQQALPYEQYF.

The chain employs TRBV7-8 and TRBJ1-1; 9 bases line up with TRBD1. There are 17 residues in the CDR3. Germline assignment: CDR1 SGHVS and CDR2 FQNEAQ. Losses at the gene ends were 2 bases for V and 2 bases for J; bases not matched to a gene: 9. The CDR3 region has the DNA TGTGCCAGCAGCTTAATGGGGACAGGGCCGCCCAACACTGAAGCTTTCTTT. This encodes CASSLMGTGPPNTEAFF. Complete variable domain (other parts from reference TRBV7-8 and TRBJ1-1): GAGVSQSPRYKVAKRGQDVALRCDPISGHVSLFWYQQALGQGPEFLTYFQNEAQLDKSGLPSDRFFAERPEGSVSTLKIQRTQQEDSAVYLCASSLMGTGPPNTEAFFGQGTRLTVV.

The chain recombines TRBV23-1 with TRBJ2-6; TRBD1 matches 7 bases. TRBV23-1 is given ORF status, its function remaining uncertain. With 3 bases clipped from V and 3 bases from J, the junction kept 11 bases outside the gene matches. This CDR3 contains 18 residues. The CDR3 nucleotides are TGCGCCAGCAGTCATTTCCCGACAGGGAAAGGTGGGGCCAACGTCCTGACTTTC. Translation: CASSHFPTGKGGANVLTF.

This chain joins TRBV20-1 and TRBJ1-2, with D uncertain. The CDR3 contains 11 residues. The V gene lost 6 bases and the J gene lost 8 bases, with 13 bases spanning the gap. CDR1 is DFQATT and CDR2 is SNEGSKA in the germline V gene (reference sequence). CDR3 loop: CSAITQSGYTF. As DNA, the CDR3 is TGCAGTGCAATAACACAGAGCGGCTACACCTTC.

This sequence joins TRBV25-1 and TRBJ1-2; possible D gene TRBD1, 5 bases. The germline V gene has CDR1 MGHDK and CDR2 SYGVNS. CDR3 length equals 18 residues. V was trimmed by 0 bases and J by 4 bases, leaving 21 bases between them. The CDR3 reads CASSEYGWEGRSGYGYTF. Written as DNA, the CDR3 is TGTGCCAGCAGTGAATATGGTTGGGAGGGGAGGTCGGGCTATGGCTACACCTTC.

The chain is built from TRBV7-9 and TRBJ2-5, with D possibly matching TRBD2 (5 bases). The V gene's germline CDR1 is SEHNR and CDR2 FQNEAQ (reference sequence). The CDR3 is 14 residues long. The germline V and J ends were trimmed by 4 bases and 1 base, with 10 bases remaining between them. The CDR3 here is CASSWESLQETQYF. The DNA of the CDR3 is TGTGCCAGCAGCTGGGAGAGTCTCCAAGAGACCCAGTACTTC.

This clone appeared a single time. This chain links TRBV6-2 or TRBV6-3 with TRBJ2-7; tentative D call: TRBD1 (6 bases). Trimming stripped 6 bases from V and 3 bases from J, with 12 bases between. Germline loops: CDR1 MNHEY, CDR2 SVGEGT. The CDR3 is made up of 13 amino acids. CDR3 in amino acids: CASSPGQNYEQYF. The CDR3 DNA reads TGTGCCAGCAGCCCCGGACAGAACTACGAGCAGTACTTC.

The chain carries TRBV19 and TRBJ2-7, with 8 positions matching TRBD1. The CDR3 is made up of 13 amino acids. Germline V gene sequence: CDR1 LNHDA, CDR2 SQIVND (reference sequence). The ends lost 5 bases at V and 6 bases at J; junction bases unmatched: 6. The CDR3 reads CASSRDRFSEQYF. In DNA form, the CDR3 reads TGTGCCAGTAGTCGGGACAGGTTTAGCGAGCAGTACTTC.

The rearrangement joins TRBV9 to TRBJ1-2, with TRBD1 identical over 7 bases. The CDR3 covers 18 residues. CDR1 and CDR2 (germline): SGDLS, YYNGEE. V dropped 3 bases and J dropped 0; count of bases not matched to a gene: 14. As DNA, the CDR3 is TGTGCCAGCAGCGCCGACAGGGAGTATAGTAAGACTAACTATGGCTACACCTTC. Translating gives CASSADREYSKTNYGYTF.

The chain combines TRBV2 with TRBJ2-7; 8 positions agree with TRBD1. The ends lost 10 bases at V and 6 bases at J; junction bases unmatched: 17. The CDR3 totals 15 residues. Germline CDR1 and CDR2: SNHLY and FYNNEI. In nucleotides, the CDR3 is TGTGCCACGAGTTACGACAGGGGAGAGTCCCTCGAGCAGTACTTC. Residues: CATSYDRGESLEQYF.

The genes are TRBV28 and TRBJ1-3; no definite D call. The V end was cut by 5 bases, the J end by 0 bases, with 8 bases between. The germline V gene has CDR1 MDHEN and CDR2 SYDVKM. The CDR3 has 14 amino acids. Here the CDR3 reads CASSVSNSGNTIYF. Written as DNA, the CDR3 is TGTGCCAGCAGTGTCAGTAACTCTGGAAACACCATATATTTT.